These 5 T cell receptor beta chains were sequenced from one sample in a study of CD8 T cells in ankylosing spondylitis. Study-level points and caveats: Fewer than ten highly homologous variants made up a TCR beta motif that seemed to typify ankylosing spondylitis blood.

One entry per CDR3 protein, called by TCRdb with MiXCR from the 5' RACE reads. The table includes roughly 490,000 distinct CDR3 sequences, under 5.5% detected once. Their cognate antigens are unknown. Sequencing used blood, either unsorted or a sorted T cell fraction (not recorded which). These receptor sequences come from a male donor with ankylosing spondylitis.

The chain uses TRBV7-2 and TRBJ2-7, with 7 nucleotides matching TRBD1. The CDR3 totals 15 residues. Germline CDR1 reads SGHTA; CDR2 reads FQGNSA. J was trimmed by 4 bases and V by 5 bases; bases with no gene match: 11. CDR3 sequence: CASSARLGQAYEQYF. The CDR3 nucleotides read TGTGCCAGCAGCGCCCGCCTTGGACAGGCTTACGAGCAGTACTTC.

This clonotype has more than one count but fewer than ten. This chain joins TRBV5-1 and TRBJ2-5, with TRBD2 matching 13 bases. V was pared by 3 bases and J by 4 bases, with 6 bases of the junction left unmatched. The CDR3 totals 16 residues. The V gene's germline CDR1 is SGHRS and CDR2 YFSETQ. This chain's CDR3 is CASSYGLAGDIETQYF. CDR3 in DNA: TGCGCCAGCAGCTATGGACTAGCGGGAGATATAGAGACCCAGTACTTC.

The table lists this clonotype with many counts. V usage is TRBV5-6 and J usage is TRBJ2-7, with 10 bases matching TRBD1. This CDR3 region has 14 residues. Trimming cost V 4 bases and J 2 bases; bases outside gene matches: 3. Germline V gives CDR1 SGHDT, CDR2 YYEEEE. The CDR3 loop is CASSAGTGAYEQYF. In DNA, the CDR3 is TGTGCCAGCAGCGCCGGGACAGGGGCCTACGAGCAGTACTTC.

In its sample, this clonotype was seen a few times. V is TRBV5-5 and J is TRBJ2-1; D may match TRBD1 or TRBD2 (5 bases each). The V end was cut by 3 bases, the J end by 3 bases, with 13 bases between. The CDR3 spans 15 residues. Germline assignment: CDR1 SGHKS and CDR2 YYEKEE (reference sequence). The CDR3 region has the DNA TGTGCCAGCAGCTCTTCCGGGACCCTCTACAATGAGCAGTTCTTC. Protein sequence: CASSSSGTLYNEQFF.

This clonotype was counted at least ten times. This chain links TRBV7-9 with TRBJ2-1; 10 positions agree with TRBD2. The CDR3 runs to 14 residues. After removal of 1 base from V and 13 bases from J, the junction contained 7 bases not matched to a gene. Looked up from germline, CDR1 is SEHNR and CDR2 is FQNEAQ (reference sequence). This chain's CDR3 is CASSLEGLAGVQFF. CDR3 DNA: TGTGCCAGCAGCTTAGAAGGGCTAGCGGGAGTACAGTTCTTC. The variable domain in full, with the rest retrieved from reference TRBV7-9 and TRBJ2-1, is DTGVSQNPRHKITKRGQNVTFRCDPISEHNRLYWYRQTLGQGPEFLTYFQNEAQLEKSRLLSDRFSAERPKGSFSTLEIQRTEQGDSAMYLCASSLEGLAGVQFFGPGTRLTVL.